This entry is about one TCR beta chain. The CDR3 runs 15 residues. Between the trimmed V and J ends, which lost 6 bases and 3 bases, there was a span of 14 bases. In germline, CDR1 is SNHLY, CDR2 FYNNEI. The record originates from a study of blood T cell repertoires in COVID-19. Data came from immunoSEQ multiplex PCR; TCRdb stores just in-frame clones and leaves some out. The table shows about 170,000 clones, with roughly 84% occurring only once. The V gene is TRBV2, the J gene TRBJ2-2, with D possibly being TRBD1 (6 bases). This receptor was identified in a man older than 75 with COVID-19, enrolled during active disease. The sample consisted of peripheral blood. CDR3 in DNA: TGTGCCAGCAGGGTAGGACAGCATCACACCGGGGAGCTGTTTTTT. Amino acids: CASRVGQHHTGELFF.